This T cell receptor beta chain was captured by sequencing in a study of shared clonotypes between healthy human individuals. Across the whole study: Researchers assigned three CD4 naive, three CD4 memory, two CD8 naive and one CD8 memory plate to each donor.

Trimming took off 4 bases at V and 5 bases at J, with 17 bases between the two ends. This CDR3 contains 15 residues. In germline, CDR1 is SGHRS, CDR2 YFSETQ. Findings of the study overall: Donor clonotype sharing was expected to depend on sequencing depth. For sorted subsets, rarefaction showed incomplete sequencing despite large depth. Between a handful of donors, naive CD4 clonotypes were shared at a level of about 5%.

Method: immunoSEQ multiplex PCR; TCRdb's copy keeps in-frame clones and lacks some. This table holds roughly 1.4 million clones, less than 99% found once. As concerns this clone: As yet, its antigen is unknown.

The V gene is TRBV5-1, the J gene TRBJ2-3; D might be TRBD2 (6 bases). The TCR was taken from a man aged 25 to 40 in good health. The sample taken for sequencing was naive CD4+ T cells sorted from blood. This sample's subset: CD45RA+ positively selected. This chain's CDR3 is CASSELGGGIDTQYF. In DNA form, the CDR3 reads TGCGCCAGCAGCGAGCTGGGGGGTGGAATAGATACGCAGTATTTT. The variable domain in full, with the rest retrieved from reference TRBV5-1 and TRBJ2-3, is KAGVTQTPRYLIKTRGQQVTLSCSPISGHRSVSWYQQTPGQGLQFLFEYFSETQRNKGNFPGRFSGRQFSNSRSEMNVSTLELGDSALYLCASSELGGGIDTQYFGPGTRLTVL.